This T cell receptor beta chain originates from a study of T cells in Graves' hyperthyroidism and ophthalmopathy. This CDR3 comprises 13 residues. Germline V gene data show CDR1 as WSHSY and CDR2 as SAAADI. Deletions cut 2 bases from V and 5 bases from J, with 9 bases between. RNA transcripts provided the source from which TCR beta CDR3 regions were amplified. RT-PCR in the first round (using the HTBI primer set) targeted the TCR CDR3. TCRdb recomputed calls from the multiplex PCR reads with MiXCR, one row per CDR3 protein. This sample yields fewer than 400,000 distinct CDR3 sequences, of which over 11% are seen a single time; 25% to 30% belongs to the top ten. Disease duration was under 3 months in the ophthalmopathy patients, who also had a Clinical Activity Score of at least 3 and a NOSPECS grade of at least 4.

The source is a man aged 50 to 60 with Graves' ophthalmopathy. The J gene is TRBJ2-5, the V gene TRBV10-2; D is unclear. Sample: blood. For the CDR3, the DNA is TGCGCCAGCAGTGAGCGATTGTGGGAGACCCAGTACTTC. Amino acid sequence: CASSERLWETQYF.